This entry lists 28 T cell receptor beta chains sequenced from one sample in a study of CD8+ T cells in alopecia areata. Sequencing templates came from extracted RNA that was reverse transcribed into cDNA. Profiling relied on immunoSEQ multiplex PCR, and the TCRdb table lists in-frame clones only, not all of them. The table records 100,000 to 150,000 clones, about 50% of them present only once. The specimen sequenced was NKG2D-low CD8+ T cells sorted from blood. The receptors derive from a human donor with alopecia areata.

The V gene is TRBV11-1, the J gene TRBJ2-5; D is possibly TRBD1 (6 bases). Germline V gene sequence: CDR1 SGHAT, CDR2 FQDESV (reference sequence). The V gene lost 5 bases and the J gene lost 3 bases, with 16 bases spanning the gap. This CDR3 is built from 15 residues. This CDR3 reads CASSRGQSREETQYF. CDR3 nucleotides: TGTGCCAGCAGCCGTGGACAGTCAAGGGAAGAGACCCAGTACTTC.

V and J are TRBV6-5 and TRBJ2-7; the D call may be TRBD1 or TRBD2 (5 bases each). V lost 6 bases, J lost 3 bases, and 12 bases lay in between. This CDR3 has 13 amino acids. Looked up from germline, CDR1 is MNHEY and CDR2 is SVGAGI. The CDR3 sequence is CASRRDENYEQYF. In DNA form, the CDR3 reads TGTGCCAGCAGACGGGACGAAAACTACGAGCAGTACTTC.

The chain has TRBV14 and TRBJ1-1; the D is unclear. V was trimmed by 4 bases and J by 4 bases, leaving 10 bases between them. The CDR3 is made up of 13 amino acids. CDR1 and CDR2 (germline): SGHDN, FVKESK. The CDR3 here is CASSREEGTEAFF. CDR3 nucleotides: TGTGCCAGCAGCCGCGAGGAGGGCACTGAAGCTTTCTTT.

The sample holds one count of this clone. The chain employs TRBV30 and TRBJ2-7; the D gene is possibly TRBD2 (6 bases). The CDR3 contains 15 residues. Germline-derived CDR1 and CDR2 are GTSNPN and SVGIG (reference sequence). Trimming pared 7 bases from V and 5 bases from J, leaving 24 bases between. CDR3 residues: CASTPGTGFYDEQYF. The CDR3 nucleotides are TGTGCCTCCACCCCCGGGACTGGTTTTTACGACGAGCAGTACTTC.

The chain links TRBV27 to TRBJ2-7; 9 bases align to TRBD1. This CDR3 contains 14 residues. Trimming took 7 bases from V and 6 from J; bases not matched to a gene: 10. The germline V gene encodes CDR1 MNHEY and CDR2 SMNVEV (reference sequence). As DNA, the CDR3 is TGTGCCAGCACCCGGACAGGGGCGGTAAGCGAGCAGTACTTC. Protein sequence: CASTRTGAVSEQYF.

This sequence joins TRBV7-2 and TRBJ1-1; D is uncertain. Trimming took 7 bases from V and 11 from J, leaving 26 bases between them. Germline values: CDR1 SGHTA, CDR2 FQGNSA. CDR3 length equals 15 residues. The CDR3 DNA follows: TGTGCCAGCACAGCCGAGTTCATGGGCGCGGGGATGGCTTTCTTT. Protein sequence: CASTAEFMGAGMAFF.

This clone has more than one count but fewer than ten. V usage is TRBV29-1 and J usage is TRBJ1-1; D is ambiguous. Germline V gene data show CDR1 as SQVTM and CDR2 as ANQGSEA. The ends were cut back, 2 bases at V and 6 bases at J, with 7 bases in the middle. The length of the CDR3 is 11 residues. CDR3 nucleotide sequence: TGCAGCGTTGAAAGACGCGCTGAAGCTTTCTTT. Its translation is CSVERRAEAFF.

The chain combines TRBV27 with TRBJ1-1, with TRBD1 matching over 8 bases. With V trimmed by 4 bases and J by 4 bases, 5 bases remained unmatched. This CDR3 region has 14 residues. Germline CDR1 is MNHEY and CDR2 is SMNVEV (reference sequence). The CDR3, as DNA: TGTGCCAGCAGTTGGACAGGGCGGGGCACTGAAGCTTTCTTT. Its translation: CASSWTGRGTEAFF.

The chain links TRBV14 to TRBJ1-3; no definite D call. From germline, CDR1 is SGHDN and CDR2 FVKESK. V was shortened by 2 bases and J by 0 bases, with 5 bases between the two germline ends. The CDR3 consists of 14 residues. The CDR3 region is CASSQPDSGNTIYF. In nucleotides, the CDR3 is TGTGCCAGCAGCCAACCCGACTCTGGAAACACCATATATTTT. The full variable domain, in which reference TRBV14 and TRBJ1-3 provide the parts outside the CDR3, is EAGVTQFPSHSVIEKGQTVTLRCDPISGHDNLYWYRRVMGKEIKFLLHFVKESKQDESGMPNNRFLAERTGGTYSTLKVQPAELEDSGVYFCASSQPDSGNTIYFGEGSWLTVV.

The V and J genes are TRBV7-3 and TRBJ2-1, with D hard to call. Germline V lookup: CDR1 SGHTA, CDR2 FQGTGA. CDR3 length equals 11 residues. Trimming removed 3 bases at V and 9 bases at J, with 6 bases between. The CDR3 sequence is CASSFSGEQFF. The CDR3 DNA sequence: TGTGCCAGCAGCTTCAGTGGTGAGCAGTTCTTC. Full variable domain (remainder filled in from reference TRBV7-3 and TRBJ2-1): GAGVSQTPSNKVTEKGKYVELRCDPISGHTALYWYRQSLGQGPEFLIYFQGTGAADDSGLPNDRFFAVRPEGSVSTLKIQRTERGDSAVYLCASSFSGEQFFGPGTRLTVL.

This clone was observed a handful of times. This CDR3 is CSVVRGVGYEQYF. CDR3 DNA sequence: TGCAGCGTTGTGAGGGGGGTCGGCTACGAGCAGTACTTC. This chain connects TRBV29-1 to TRBJ2-7; D may match TRBD1 or TRBD2 (6 bases each). The V end was cut by 4 bases, the J end by 3 bases, with 13 bases between. Germline assignment: CDR1 SQVTM and CDR2 ANQGSEA. The CDR3 totals 13 residues.

The chain recombines TRBV13 with TRBJ2-1, with D perhaps being TRBD1 or TRBD2 (6 bases each). There are 13 residues in the CDR3. Germline loops: CDR1 PRHDT, CDR2 FYEKMQ (reference sequence). Trimming shortened V by 6 bases and J by 8 bases, and 14 bases separated the two germline ends. The CDR3 spells CASSIGGMDEQFF. The CDR3 DNA follows: TGTGCCAGCAGTATAGGGGGGATGGATGAGCAGTTCTTC.

The chain is built from TRBV5-4 and TRBJ2-4; the match to TRBD1 covers 10 bases. This CDR3 contains 13 residues. Trimming removed 0 bases from V and 11 bases from J; junction bases left unmatched: 2. Germline V gene lookup returns CDR1 SGHNT and CDR2 YYREEE (reference sequence). The CDR3 here is CASSLVTGGVQYF. The CDR3, as DNA: TGTGCCAGCAGCTTGGTGACAGGGGGCGTTCAGTACTTC.

The CDR3 coding sequence is TGTGCCAGCAGTTACGTAGTAGCGGGCGAGCAGTACTTC. This translates into CASSYVVAGEQYF. The chain employs TRBV6-5 and TRBJ2-7; 7 bases map to TRBD2. CDR3 length: 13 residues. V lost 2 bases to trimming and J lost 6 bases; unmatched junction nucleotides: 4. Germline CDR1 is MNHEY and CDR2 is SVGAGI.

The J gene is TRBJ1-2, the V gene TRBV6-6, with no clear D. V gave up 7 bases and J gave up 5 bases, with 14 bases separating them. The germline CDR1 and CDR2 sequences are MNHNY and SVGAGI (reference sequence). The CDR3 is 13 amino acids. This CDR3 reads CASNPVGAYGYTF. In DNA form, the CDR3 reads TGTGCCAGCAACCCAGTGGGAGCTTATGGCTACACCTTC.

The chain employs TRBV9 and TRBJ2-2, with D unclear. V lost 0 bases and J lost 0, with 9 bases in between. Germline loops: CDR1 SGDLS, CDR2 YYNGEE. This CDR3 is 16 amino acids long. The CDR3, as DNA: TGTGCCAGCAGCGTAGCGTCCAGGCCGAACACCGGGGAGCTGTTTTTT. As protein: CASSVASRPNTGELFF.

The rearrangement uses TRBV5-1 and TRBJ1-5, with TRBD1 identical over 9 bases. J was trimmed by 4 bases and V by 4 bases; bases with no gene match: 3. This CDR3 has 14 amino acids. Germline V gene sequence: CDR1 SGHRS, CDR2 YFSETQ. Written as DNA, the CDR3 is TGCGCCAGCAGCGACGGACAGGGGAATCAGCCCCAGCATTTT. The encoded protein is CASSDGQGNQPQHF.

This clone turned up a few times. The chain is built from TRBV4-3 and TRBJ2-1; D might be TRBD2 (6 bases). Looked up from germline, CDR1 is LGHNA and CDR2 is YSLEER. CDR3 length: 13 amino acids. V shed 4 bases and J shed 3 bases, with 7 bases lying between them. The CDR3 spells CASSRGDYNEQFF. The CDR3 DNA reads as TGCGCCAGCAGCCGCGGGGACTACAATGAGCAGTTCTTC.

The chain is built from TRBV30 and TRBJ1-2; D is perhaps TRBD1 (6 bases). The CDR3 sequence is 14 residues long. Deletions cut 2 bases from V and 4 bases from J, with 14 bases between. From germline, CDR1 is GTSNPN and CDR2 SVGIG (reference sequence). This CDR3 is CAWSRWDTAYGYTF. The CDR3 nucleotides read TGTGCCTGGAGTCGCTGGGACACCGCCTATGGCTACACCTTC.

This clone was counted between two and nine times. The gene calls are TRBV9 and TRBJ2-1, with D perhaps TRBD2 (5 bases). There are 15 residues in the CDR3. V was pared by 4 bases and J by 10 bases, with 21 bases between. CDR1 is SGDLS and CDR2 is YYNGEE in the germline V gene. The CDR3 bases are TGTGCCAGCAGCCCCCCTGCCGGGATCAATAAGGAGCAGTTCTTC. Translating gives CASSPPAGINKEQFF. Combining the CDR3 with reference TRBV9 and TRBJ2-1 gives the whole variable domain DSGVTQTPKHLITATGQRVTLRCSPRSGDLSVYWYQQSLDQGLQFLIQYYNGEERAKGNILERFSAQQFPDLHSELNLSSLELGDSALYFCASSPPAGINKEQFFGPGTRLTVL.

The chain has TRBV12-5 and TRBJ2-4; TRBD2 matches at 7 bases. V lost 2 bases and J lost 3; bases outside the gene matches: 1. Germline CDR1 and CDR2: LGHNT and FRNRAP. The CDR3 loop spans 14 amino acids. The CDR3 sequence: CASGLSGGKNIQYF. The CDR3 DNA is TGTGCTAGTGGTTTGTCGGGGGGCAAAAACATTCAGTACTTC. Based on the CDR3 plus reference TRBV12-5 and TRBJ2-4, the full variable domain is DARVTQTPRHKVTEMGQEVTMRCQPILGHNTVFWYRQTMMQGLELLAYFRNRAPLDDSGMPKDRFSAEMPDATLATLKIQPSEPRDSAVYFCASGLSGGKNIQYFGAGTRLSVL.

This clone has only one observation. The chain recombines TRBV5-4 with TRBJ2-3; the D gene is possibly TRBD2 (6 bases). The CDR3 runs 15 residues. Germline CDR1 and CDR2: SGHNT and YYREEE (reference sequence). Trimming removed 3 bases from V and 1 base from J, with 12 bases in between. The CDR3 reads CASSSASDGTDTQYF. The CDR3, as DNA: TGTGCCAGCAGCTCAGCTAGCGATGGCACAGATACGCAGTATTTT.

This clone showed up just a few times. CDR3 in amino acids: CSVDAVRGPNTDTQYF. The DNA of the CDR3 is TGCAGCGTTGATGCAGTTAGGGGACCAAACACAGATACGCAGTATTTT. The chain combines TRBV29-1 with TRBJ2-3; possibly TRBD1 or TRBD2 for D (5 bases each). The CDR3 contains 16 residues. Germline V gene lookup returns CDR1 SQVTM and CDR2 ANQGSEA. Trimming removed 3 bases from V and 2 bases from J, with 18 bases in between.

The chain joins TRBV29-1 to TRBJ2-1; D is perhaps TRBD2 (6 bases). Germline-derived CDR1 and CDR2 are SQVTM and ANQGSEA. V was trimmed by 4 bases and J by 12 bases, leaving 13 bases between them. The CDR3 spans 11 residues. CDR3 sequence reads: CSVGGLGGQFF. CDR3 DNA: TGCAGCGTTGGAGGTCTCGGGGGGCAGTTCTTC.

The CDR3 sequence: CASSETGHGYTF. As DNA, the CDR3 is TGTGCCAGCAGCGAGACAGGGCATGGCTACACCTTC. The rearrangement links TRBV9 to TRBJ1-2; 7 bases are a match to TRBD1. Germline-derived CDR1 and CDR2 are SGDLS and YYNGEE. Trimming took 3 bases from V and 6 from J; bases not matched to a gene: 2. The CDR3 has 12 amino acids.

The sample holds a few counts of this clone. The V gene is TRBV29-1, the J gene TRBJ2-7, with a possible D match to TRBD1 (6 bases). In germline, CDR1 is SQVTM, CDR2 ANQGSEA. With 2 bases removed from V and 3 bases from J, the gap between germline ends came to 11 bases. CDR3 size: 13 residues. The CDR3 here is CSVESPRGYEQYF. The DNA of the CDR3 is TGCAGCGTTGAATCGCCCAGGGGCTACGAGCAGTACTTC.

CDR3: CSADTDTQYF. Written as DNA, the CDR3 is TGCAGCGCGGACACAGATACGCAGTATTTT. V gene TRBV29-1 combines with J gene TRBJ2-3; D remains ambiguous. Germline V gene sequence: CDR1 SQVTM, CDR2 ANQGSEA. The V and J ends lost 7 bases and 2 bases respectively, with 4 bases between them. CDR3 length: 10 residues.

The chain employs TRBV30 and TRBJ1-1; possibly TRBD1 for D (5 bases). Germline V gene sequence: CDR1 GTSNPN, CDR2 SVGIG (reference sequence). The CDR3 sequence is 14 residues long. Trimming took 0 bases from V and 5 from J, leaving 13 bases between them. The CDR3 DNA sequence: TGTGCCTGGAGTGTACTCTGGGGGGGGACTGAAGCTTTCTTT. Residues: CAWSVLWGGTEAFF.